Listed here are 14 T cell receptor beta chains from one sample, sequenced in a study of regulatory T cells in long-lasting Graves disease. Time point: persistent/refractory GD, antithyroid drugs over 5 years with positive TRAb. Extracted RNA from PBMCs served as the source of the TCR library. Construction of TCR beta libraries relied on iRepertoire HTBI primers and on Arm-PCR targeting CDR3 regions. TCRdb itself ran the multiplex PCR reads through MiXCR, one entry per CDR3 protein. The repertoire holds 400,000 or so distinct CDR3 sequences, around 20% seen once, with around 21% in the top ten. The sample here was peripheral blood mononuclear cells (PBMCs), taken when the disease was refractory, from a patient treated with antithyroid drugs. These receptors were taken from a female donor with Graves disease.

This clonotype was picked up a small number of times. At one end the junction does not follow the germline gene, possibly because of a read error. The chain uses TRBV30 and TRBJ1-1; D not resolved. This CDR3 is built from 14 residues. The germline V gene has CDR1 GTSNPN and CDR2 SVGIG (reference sequence). The CDR3 spells CAWSHKPGGTEALF. As DNA, the CDR3 is TGTGCCTGGAGTCATAAGCCGGGAGGCACTGAAGCTCTCTTT.

This clonotype was detected ten times or more. J is TRBJ2-2 and V is TRBV29-1, with D uncertain. V shed 0 bases and J shed 5 bases, with 10 bases lying between them. The CDR3 extends over 14 amino acids. From germline, CDR1 is SQVTM and CDR2 ANQGSEA. This chain's CDR3 is CSVEEGIMTGELFF. CDR3 coding DNA: TGCAGCGTTGAAGAGGGCATAATGACCGGGGAGCTGTTTTTT.

V and J are TRBV7-2 and TRBJ2-5; 8 bases are shared with TRBD1. Trimming took 1 base from V and 0 from J; bases not matched to a gene: 7. The CDR3 totals 17 residues. Germline V CDR1 and CDR2: SGHTA, FQGNSA. Here the CDR3 reads CASSLVEQGEYQETQYF. The DNA for the CDR3 is TGTGCCAGCAGCTTAGTAGAACAGGGGGAGTACCAAGAGACCCAGTACTTC. Filled out from reference TRBV7-2 and TRBJ2-5, the complete variable domain reads GAGVSQSPSNKVTEKGKDVELRCDPISGHTALYWYRQSLGQGLEFLIYFQGNSAPDKSGLPSDRFSAERTGGSVSTLTIQRTQQEDSAVYLCASSLVEQGEYQETQYFGPGTRLLVL.

This sequence joins TRBV28 and TRBJ1-5, with 9 positions matching TRBD1. Looked up from germline, CDR1 is MDHEN and CDR2 is SYDVKM. Unmatched junction bases numbered 5, after V lost 2 bases and J lost 0 bases. The CDR3 consists of 17 residues. CDR3 nucleotides: TGTGCCAGCAGTTTACTTGGGACAGGGAATAGCAATCAGCCCCAGCATTTT. Protein product: CASSLLGTGNSNQPQHF. The full variable domain, in which reference TRBV28 and TRBJ1-5 provide the parts outside the CDR3, is DVKVTQSSRYLVKRTGEKVFLECVQDMDHENMFWYRQDPGLGLRLIYFSYDVKMKEKGDIPEGYSVSREKKERFSLILESASTNQTSMYLCASSLLGTGNSNQPQHFGDGTRLSIL.

This clonotype has a handful of counts. This rearrangement joins TRBV4-1 to TRBJ2-7; perhaps TRBD2 as D (5 bases). The V and J ends lost 0 bases and 0 bases respectively, with 6 bases between them. Germline loops: CDR1 MGHRA, CDR2 YSYEKL. The CDR3 has 14 residues. The CDR3 coding sequence is TGCGCCAGCAGCCAAGAAGGGAGCTCCTACGAGCAGTACTTC. Translation: CASSQEGSSYEQYF.

This chain connects TRBV6-2 or TRBV6-3 to TRBJ1-3; TRBD1 matches at 11 bases. The CDR3 contains 16 residues. J lost 1 base, V lost 4 bases, and 3 bases had no gene match. Germline V gene data show CDR1 as MNHEY and CDR2 as SVGEGT. CDR3 nucleotides: TGTGCCAGCAGTTCGGACAGGGGGCTATCTGGAAACACCATATATTTT. It codes for CASSSDRGLSGNTIYF.

This clonotype was seen at least ten times. The V call is TRBV20-1, the J call TRBJ2-7; D unclear. The V end lost 5 bases, the J end lost 6 bases, and 8 bases lay between the germline ends. CDR1 and CDR2 (germline): DFQATT, SNEGSKA (reference sequence). This CDR3 is built from 10 residues. CDR3 sequence reads: CSAEALEQYF. The CDR3 nucleotides are TGCAGTGCTGAAGCCCTCGAGCAGTACTTC.

The sample holds many counts of this clonotype. V and J are TRBV11-2 and TRBJ1-2, with D possibly matching TRBD1 (5 bases). Germline CDR1 SGHAT, CDR2 FQNNGV. This CDR3 contains 14 residues. Trimming took off 4 bases at V and 5 bases at J, with 14 bases between the two ends. The CDR3: CASSYQGIGYGYTF. The CDR3 region has the DNA TGTGCCAGCAGCTATCAGGGTATTGGATATGGCTACACCTTC.

This clonotype was seen ten or more times. The chain employs TRBV29-1 and TRBJ2-5, with a weak D call TRBD2 (5 bases). This CDR3 comprises 13 residues. Deletions cut 4 bases from V and 3 bases from J, with 12 bases between. Germline values: CDR1 SQVTM, CDR2 ANQGSEA. This chain's CDR3 is CSVGRTEKETQYF. The DNA of the CDR3 is TGCAGCGTTGGGAGGACGGAAAAAGAGACCCAGTACTTC. Filled out from reference TRBV29-1 and TRBJ2-5, the complete variable domain reads SAVISQKPSRDICQRGTSLTIQCQVDSQVTMMFWYRQQPGQSLTLIATANQGSEATYESGFVIDKFPISRPNLTFSTLTVSNMSPEDSSIYLCSVGRTEKETQYFGPGTRLLVL.

In its sample, this clonotype was seen a few times. The V gene is TRBV4-3, the J gene TRBJ2-7; the match to TRBD2 covers 13 bases. Germline V CDR1 and CDR2: LGHNA, YSLEER. There are 16 residues in the CDR3. The ends lost 0 bases at V and 5 bases at J; junction bases unmatched: 4. The DNA for the CDR3 is TGCGCCAGCAGCCAAGATGAGACTAGCGGGAGGCACGAGCAGTACTTC. Its translation is CASSQDETSGRHEQYF.

This clonotype was picked up many times. The chain is built from TRBV20-1 and TRBJ2-7; 7 bases match TRBD1. Germline lookup yields CDR1 DFQATT and CDR2 SNEGSKA (reference sequence). The CDR3 contains 14 residues. V was pared by 3 bases and J by 3 bases, with 8 bases of the junction left unmatched. CDR3 sequence (DNA): TGCAGTGCTAGCGGGACAGTGAATGTCTACGAGCAGTACTTC. This encodes CSASGTVNVYEQYF.

This clonotype has only a few counts. The rearrangement joins TRBV9 to TRBJ2-5; 8 nucleotides line up with TRBD2. V shed 0 bases, J shed 0 bases, and the junction held 7 bases outside the gene matches. Germline assignment: CDR1 SGDLS and CDR2 YYNGEE. This CDR3 contains 17 residues. The CDR3 protein is CASSVGGVAGHQETQYF. CDR3 sequence (DNA): TGTGCCAGCAGCGTAGGGGGGGTAGCGGGACACCAAGAGACCCAGTACTTC.

The gene calls are TRBV12-3 or TRBV12-4 and TRBJ2-1; D ambiguous. Trimming left V 0 bases short and J 0 bases short, with 9 bases between. The CDR3 covers 16 residues. For the CDR3, the DNA is TGTGCCAGCAGTTTAGCGCAGTGGAGCTCCTACAATGAGCAGTTCTTC. Protein: CASSLAQWSSYNEQFF.

This clonotype appeared many times. The chain uses TRBV12-3 or TRBV12-4 and TRBJ2-7, with TRBD2 identical over 8 bases. The CDR3 sequence is 14 residues long. V gave up 5 bases and J gave up 3 bases; unmatched junction bases: 6. The CDR3, as DNA: TGTGCCAGCAGTCCGGGGGGGACCAGCTACGAGCAGTACTTC. Encoded protein: CASSPGGTSYEQYF.